The subject of this entry is one TCR beta chain. This sample is drawn from a study of blood T cell repertoires in COVID-19. Study-level information: The United States, Italy and Spain were the sources of the acute and convalescent COVID-19 samples. The analysed material was cDNA or gDNA that came from T cells, B-cell-depleted T cells, or PBMCs.

Germline CDR1 and CDR2: MDHEN and SYDVKM. This CDR3 has 15 amino acids. V was pared by 6 bases and J by 7 bases, with 12 bases of the junction left unmatched. Original methodology: Amplification from reference gene primers served as the basis for estimated nucleated cell counts. The data were produced by immunoSEQ multiplex PCR, yet TCRdb's version contains in-frame clones alone and is incomplete. D and trimming come from the DNA, and the V and J calls and clone size come from that table. The sample includes tens of thousands of clones, roughly 74% of them seen just once. The sequencing input was peripheral blood. The genes are TRBV28 and TRBJ2-7, with 10 bases that match TRBD1. This sequence originates from a woman aged 80 or over with acute or convalescent COVID-19. The CDR3 protein is CASSPPGTGDREQYF. For the CDR3, the DNA is TGTGCCAGCAGCCCGCCCGGGACAGGGGACCGGGAGCAGTACTTC.